Listed here are 17 T cell receptor beta chains from one sample, sequenced in a study of T cell repertoires in urothelial bladder cancer. Produced via immunoSEQ multiplex PCR; TCRdb's table is partial and in-frame only. Here the sample spans about 6,200 clones, about two thirds being singletons. Sample: tumor-infiltrating cells from bladder cancer. The receptor set was obtained from a human donor with urothelial carcinoma.

This rearrangement joins TRBV7-2 to TRBJ1-5, with D possibly being TRBD1 (6 bases). CDR1 is SGHTA, CDR2 FQGNSA, per germline. This CDR3 is built from 15 residues. V lost 1 base to trimming and J lost 7 bases, with 14 bases between them. The CDR3 nucleotides are TGTGCCAGCAGCTTAGAAGCAGGGGTGTCCCAGCCCCAGCATTTT. It encodes CASSLEAGVSQPQHF.

The J gene is TRBJ2-2, the V gene TRBV28; D perhaps matches TRBD1 (5 bases). The CDR3 is 15 amino acids. The germline CDR1 and CDR2 sequences are MDHEN and SYDVKM. Trimming took off 3 bases at V and 7 bases at J, with 15 bases between the two ends. The CDR3 sequence is CASSFSSGLGGELFF. In DNA, the CDR3 is TGTGCCAGCAGTTTCTCTTCAGGGTTGGGCGGGGAGCTGTTTTTT.

This clone counts as large. This chain connects TRBV6-1 to TRBJ1-3; possible D gene TRBD1, 5 bases. Germline assignment: CDR1 MNHNS and CDR2 SASEGT. V dropped 2 bases and J dropped 7 bases, with 15 bases sitting between them. This CDR3 has 15 residues. The CDR3 is CASSETMGVGNTIYF. CDR3 bases: TGTGCCAGCAGTGAAACGATGGGGGTAGGCAACACCATATATTTT.

The chain is built from TRBV19 and TRBJ1-1, with D unresolved. The germline CDR1 and CDR2 sequences are LNHDA and SQIVND (reference sequence). CDR3 length: 14 residues. V lost 6 bases and J 1 base, leaving 12 bases between the germline ends. The CDR3 nucleotides read TGTGCCAGTAGCCTTTTTAGAGGGAACACTGAAGCTTTCTTT. This gives the protein CASSLFRGNTEAFF.

In its sample, this clone was seen once. The J gene is TRBJ2-3, the V gene TRBV6-5; D may be TRBD2 (6 bases). The germline CDR1 and CDR2 sequences are MNHEY and SVGAGI. The CDR3 spans 15 residues. Trimming removed 2 bases from V and 1 base from J, with 10 bases in between. The CDR3 sequence: CASSYGTPGTDTQYF. CDR3 nucleotides: TGTGCCAGCAGTTACGGGACTCCTGGCACAGATACGCAGTATTTT.

The chain joins TRBV7-2 to TRBJ2-7; 7 bases are shared with TRBD1. Per germline, CDR1 SGHTA and CDR2 FQGNSA. Losses at the gene ends were 5 bases for V and 2 bases for J; bases not matched to a gene: 9. This CDR3 region has 15 residues. DNA for the CDR3: TGTGCCAGCAGCCTAAGAGAAGGACAGGCCTACGAGCAGTACTTC. It codes for CASSLREGQAYEQYF.

V is TRBV18 and J is TRBJ1-1; D remains unclear. The CDR3 extends over 13 amino acids. The V end lost 6 bases, the J end lost 1 base, and 9 bases lay between the germline ends. The V gene's germline CDR1 is KGHSH and CDR2 LQKENI. CDR3 residues: CASSGGSNTEAFF. CDR3 nucleotide sequence: TGTGCCAGCTCGGGCGGGTCGAACACTGAAGCTTTCTTT.

This rearrangement joins TRBV9 to TRBJ1-4; D unclear. V lost 3 bases and J lost 4, with 22 bases in between. Germline-derived CDR1 and CDR2 are SGDLS and YYNGEE. CDR3 size: 18 residues. CDR3 loop: CASSARTSVGMGNEKLFF. CDR3 sequence (DNA): TGTGCCAGCAGCGCCCGGACGTCTGTGGGAATGGGTAATGAAAAACTGTTTTTT.

This clone turned up a few times. The chain uses TRBV28 and TRBJ2-7; D may match TRBD1 or TRBD2 (5 bases each). CDR3 length equals 15 residues. Trimming stripped 5 bases from V and 3 bases from J, with 17 bases between. Germline lookup yields CDR1 MDHEN and CDR2 SYDVKM. Written as DNA, the CDR3 is TGTGCCAGCAGTACACCCGGGACGGTGATCTACGAGCAGTACTTC. Protein product: CASSTPGTVIYEQYF.

This clone was found once. The chain recombines TRBV11-2 with TRBJ1-3; a weak D match, TRBD1 (6 bases). The V end lost 6 bases, the J end lost 0 bases, and 15 bases lay between the germline ends. The CDR3 is made up of 16 amino acids. CDR1 is SGHAT, CDR2 FQNNGV, per germline. CDR3 protein: CASRQTGSNSGNTIYF. Written as DNA, the CDR3 is TGTGCCAGCAGGCAAACAGGGTCGAACTCTGGAAACACCATATATTTT.

This clone was seen more than once but under ten times. The rearrangement uses TRBV7-2 and TRBJ1-6; D ambiguous. In germline, CDR1 is SGHTA, CDR2 FQGNSA. V was shortened by 3 bases and J by 7 bases, with 19 bases between the two germline ends. CDR3 length equals 17 residues. The CDR3 sequence: CASSLGSTRRINSPLHF. The CDR3 DNA reads as TGTGCCAGCAGCTTGGGCAGCACCCGGCGGATCAATTCACCCCTCCACTTT.

The chain carries TRBV30 and TRBJ1-1, with D perhaps matching TRBD1 (5 bases). The V end lost 0 bases, the J end lost 5 bases, and 16 bases lay between the germline ends. The germline CDR1 and CDR2 sequences are GTSNPN and SVGIG (reference sequence). The CDR3 runs to 15 residues. The CDR3 DNA sequence: TGTGCCTGGAGTGTCGGGCAGGGAATTTGGACTGAAGCTTTCTTT. Its protein is CAWSVGQGIWTEAFF.

The chain carries TRBV5-1 and TRBJ1-6; TRBD1 might be the D (6 bases). CDR3 size: 15 residues. Germline assignment: CDR1 SGHRS and CDR2 YFSETQ. V was trimmed by 1 base and J by 9 bases, leaving 14 bases between them. For the CDR3, the DNA is TGCGCCAGCAGCTTGTCAGGGGAAGGTAGTTCACCCCTCCACTTT. It codes for CASSLSGEGSSPLHF.

The chain joins TRBV6-1 to TRBJ2-5; D gene uncertain. CDR1 is MNHNS, CDR2 SASEGT, per germline. This CDR3 region has 12 residues. Trimming left V 7 bases short and J 4 bases short, with 10 bases between. In nucleotides, the CDR3 is TGTGCCAGCACCGATTGGGGAGAGACCCAGTACTTC. It specifies CASTDWGETQYF.

This clone has only one observation. J is TRBJ2-3 and V is TRBV27; TRBD2 agrees at 10 bases. In germline, CDR1 is MNHEY, CDR2 SMNVEV (reference sequence). There are 19 residues in the CDR3. With V trimmed by 5 bases and J by 0 bases, 14 bases remained unmatched. The chain's CDR3 is CASSLYTQRGGRSTDTQYF. CDR3 sequence (DNA): TGTGCCAGCAGTCTATATACCCAGCGGGGGGGCCGGAGCACAGATACGCAGTATTTT.

By sample fraction, this clone is medium-sized (0.01 to 0.1%). Other DNA variants within this sample encode the same CDR3. The rearrangement uses TRBV19 and TRBJ1-6, with 8 bases aligning to TRBD1. V shed 2 bases, J shed 9 bases, and the junction held 6 bases outside the gene matches. Germline lookup yields CDR1 LNHDA and CDR2 SQIVND (reference sequence). The CDR3 is 15 amino acids. The CDR3 DNA follows: TGTGCCAGTAGTATACCGGACAGGGCTGGTTCACCCCTCCACTTT. It codes for CASSIPDRAGSPLHF.

This clone was seen a handful of times. The CDR3 coding sequence is TGCAGCGTTGCATACCCAGGCCAGCCCCAGCATTTT. Its protein is CSVAYPGQPQHF. This chain links TRBV29-1 with TRBJ1-5; D gene unclear. The CDR3 covers 12 residues. Germline lookup yields CDR1 SQVTM and CDR2 ANQGSEA. V lost 4 bases, J lost 7 bases, and 11 bases lay in between.